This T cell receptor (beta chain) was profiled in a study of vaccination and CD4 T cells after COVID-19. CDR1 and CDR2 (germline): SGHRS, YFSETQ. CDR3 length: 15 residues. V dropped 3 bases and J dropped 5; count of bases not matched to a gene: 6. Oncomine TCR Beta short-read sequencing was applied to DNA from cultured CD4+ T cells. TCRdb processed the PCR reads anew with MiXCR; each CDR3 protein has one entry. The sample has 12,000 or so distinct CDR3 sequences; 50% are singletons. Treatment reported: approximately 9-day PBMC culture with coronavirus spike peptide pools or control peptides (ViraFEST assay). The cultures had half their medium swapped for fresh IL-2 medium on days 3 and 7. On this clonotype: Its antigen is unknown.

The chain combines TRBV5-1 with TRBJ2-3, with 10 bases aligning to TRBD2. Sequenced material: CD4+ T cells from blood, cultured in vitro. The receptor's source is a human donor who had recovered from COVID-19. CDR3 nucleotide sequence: TGCGCCAGCAGCTCCATAGCGGGAGGTCGAGATACGCAGTATTTT. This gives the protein CASSSIAGGRDTQYF.